This T cell receptor (beta chain) was sequenced for a study of cytomegalovirus exposure and HLA in healthy donors (dated by TCRdb to about 2017). Turning to the overall study: According to an earlier analysis of 587 of the donors, 200 million or so T cells yielded some 110 million unique TCR beta sequences and about 300 Gb of sequence data. Using immunosequencing, the study profiled T cell repertoires from 666 subjects and related those repertoires to cytomegalovirus serostatus. Across around 400 genotyped donors of the cohort, an average of approximately 200,000 unique TCR beta nucleotide sequences per donor were sequenced, and 15% to 20% of those sequences were non-productive. To predict cytomegalovirus infection status, the study brought together high-throughput TCR immunosequencing, statistical association of individual TCRs with disease status, and machine learning. Every repertoire in the discovery cohort had been generated on one and the same sequencing platform. The study aimed to test whether cataloging public T cell receptors could reveal signatures of past pathogen exposure. In an earlier analysis of about 590 of the donors, high-throughput TCR beta sequencing was used to judge whether each TCR beta V gene segment behaved as functional or pseudogenic. In a later genetic analysis, genome-wide SNP genotypes for 398 of the 666 donors were used, and that subset was treated as a discovery cohort. In addition to the first cohort of 650 to 800 subjects, a separate validation cohort of 120 different subjects was used. In a later analysis, previously published TCR beta repertoires from several hundred donors were re-analyzed and high-resolution HLA genotyping was added so that TCR occurrence patterns could be studied. In the later analysis, no new phenotypic data were used to find candidate immune exposures; instead, reliance was placed on TCR beta sequences and their occurrence across donors. Of the 300 to 450 genotyped donors, approximately 83% fell in the genetic ancestry cluster associated with self-reported Caucasian donors. Donor age, sex, ethnicity and CMV serostatus were collected together with the repertoire data. Because of strong linkage in the cohort, 5 or 6 DR-DQ haplotypes were treated as single units for association and clustering. HLA typing included class I and class II loci at four-digit resolution. An early release covering more than 500 HLA-typed donors comprised approximately 290 gigabases of sequencing data and around 80 million unique TCR sequences. The number of donors typed differed by locus, with 629-630 for A, B, C, DRB1 and DQB1, about 500 for DQA1, 606 for DPA1, and approximately 470 for DPB1.

V ends up 2 bases short and J 4 bases short, with an unmatched junction base count of 2. CDR1 and CDR2, looked up from the germline V gene, are SGHDN and FVKESK. There are 15 amino acids in the CDR3, from cysteine to phenylalanine inclusive. The CDR3 DNA has 45 bases and is translated from base 1. The cohort consisted of 650 to 850 healthy bone marrow donors. At the time of sampling, every cohort member was nominally healthy, though immune exposures that went unrecorded were likely present. The donor tested CMV seropositive and was one of the 289 seropositive cohort members. A peripheral blood sample was provided by each donor, and peripheral blood mononuclear cells were used for TCR beta sequencing. Genomic DNA was extracted from the blood cell samples with the Qiagen DNeasy Blood Extraction Kit. With respect to this clone: Its target antigen remains unknown. No much larger clonotype is one base removed from it; base qualities were not supplied.

Receptors were amplified or captured by the immunoSEQ multiplex PCR assay. A mixture of 60 forward primers for TCR Vbeta segments and 13 reverse primers for TCR Jbeta segments was used in the multiplex PCR. The CDR3 region of rearranged TCR beta genes was amplified from genomic DNA by a multiplex PCR assay. The Illumina HiSeq System was used to sequence the amplified TCR beta libraries as 87-base-pair reads. In the paper's pipeline: A later analysis counted 75 million to 100 million unique TCR beta chains across the 600 to 850 repertoires, and 10 million to 12 million of these chains were shared by at least two donors. To remove PCR and sequencing errors, raw reads were error-corrected and collapsed into unique sequences using a nearest-neighbor algorithm that merged closely related sequences. CDR3 sequences were aligned to IMGT reference sequences to assign V, D and J gene segments. For a sequence to be retained, a match of at least six nucleotides to both a V gene segment and a J gene segment was required. A rearrangement counted as productive if the CDR3 had no stop codons and remained in frame with V and J, and every other rearrangement counted as non-productive. CDR3 was defined by IMGT convention, running from the second conserved V-encoded cysteine to the conserved J-encoded phenylalanine. Sequences without an unambiguous match to a single V gene segment were excluded from the earlier analysis of approximately 560 of the donors. In an earlier analysis of roughly 600 of the donors, a V segment was called functional when productive rearrangements were above 56.7%, and segregating when the standard deviation between donors exceeded 5%. A statistical classification framework was built to diagnose cytomegalovirus status from the catalog of TCR beta chain sequences. A later analysis assigned V and J genes by comparing TCR nucleotide sequences with IMGT/GENE-DB human TR gene sequences. In a later analysis, CDR3 sequences and most-parsimonious VDJ recombination scenarios were assigned using the TCRdist pipeline. In a later analysis, each TCR beta chain was defined by its CDR3 amino acid sequence together with its V-gene family, and reads lacking a unique V-gene family were excluded. As a way to deal with suspected cross-contamination and a sequencing artifact, a later analysis dropped 500 to 700 nucleotide sequences that were highly shared and had low generation probability. For each public chain, a later analysis derived a clonal expansion index from normalized ranks of inferred template counts within each repertoire. In a later analysis, generation probabilities were computed using a VDJ recombination model fitted to out-of-frame rearrangements, and the results were checked against IGoR. A later analysis scored TCR-TCR, TCR-HLA and TCR-CMV co-occurrence with hypergeometric tests, applying a repertoire-size bias correction to TCR pairs. False discovery rates were estimated in a later analysis by permuting HLA or CMV assignments 20 times. In a later analysis, co-occurring TCRs were grouped with DBSCAN, and TCRdist sequence similarity was added when clustering was performed within HLA-allele-positive subsets. Repertoires with fewer than 30,000 or more than 120,000 public chains were left out of co-occurrence clustering, as were about 5 repertoires with anomalous nucleotide sharing. TCRdb stores this immuneACCESS table with in-frame sequences only. Part of the clones is absent; in the studies checked, under half of the shortfall reflects unresolved V genes, and no reason is known for the rest. D and trimming come from the DNA, and the V and J calls and clone size come from that table. A total of about 59,000 clones appear in this sample, around 92% of them only once. About 1.6% of the sample belongs to the ten largest clones.

Summary of the overall study and its limitations: HLA typing was unavailable for some donors at each locus, so association tests used only the typed subset. The presence/absence analyses assumed that sequencing depth was roughly uniform across donors, and that assumption may not be true. In a later analysis, HLA-associated TCR beta chains showed more clonal expansion and lower generation probabilities than non-associated chains that were equally common. Most TCR sequences were observed very rarely across donors, whereas some public TCRs were present in many individuals. The sequencing pipeline was judged likely to have produced a cluster of highly shared sequence variants as a technical artifact. The classifier was reported to diagnose cytomegalovirus status with high specificity and sensitivity in both the original cohort and the validation cohort. Because the 87-base-pair reads could not distinguish some IMGT-functional V segments, including TRBV6-2 and TRBV6-3, those segments were excluded. In vitro tests confirmed that three of the cytomegalovirus-associated TCR beta chains recognize cytomegalovirus antigens. In a later genetic analysis, fewer N-insertions in productive TCRs were reported among donors in an Asian-associated ancestry cluster than the roughly 710-donor mean. When HLA alleles, especially DR and DQ, strongly co-occurred, TCR associations were difficult to assign to individual alleles. Several of the top co-occurrence clusters appeared to be linked to parvovirus B19, influenza, CMV and Epstein-Barr virus, according to a later analysis. Roughly 15 rarely observed V segments, including chromosome 9 orphons, were excluded from the earlier analysis of approximately 500 of the donors because counts were too low. In an earlier analysis of roughly 560 of the donors, most TCR beta V segments were observed in productive rearrangements about 87% or about 30% of the time, broadly matching IMGT annotations. A total of some 180 TCR beta chains were listed by the study as associated with cytomegalovirus. In a later analysis, the rate of TCR association differed among HLA loci, with DRB1 alleles having the most associated TCRs and HLA-C alleles having the fewest. The only immune exposure information available for the cohort was CMV serostatus. The cohort was sequenced for TCR beta chains only, and without alpha or paired-chain data the features that could be detected were limited. Linkage disequilibrium might explain the correlated functional status among segregating V segments, but an unknown experimental factor could not be excluded. It was suggested by the authors that the approach could potentially be generalized to other disease states and immunological phenotypes. A further reported finding was that TCR beta sequences accurately predicted the HLA-A and HLA-B alleles for most subjects in the first cohort. An association between a missense DCLRE1C variant and V-gene and J-gene trimming of TCR beta chains was found in a later genetic analysis and replicated in an independent cohort. A later analysis associated about 17,000 TCR beta sequences with specific HLA alleles at a false discovery rate of 0.05. A later analysis found that most CMV-associated TCR beta chains appeared HLA-restricted, with HLA associations seemingly driven largely by CMV exposure.

The sample consisted of PBMCs. The V and J genes are TRBV14 and TRBJ2-2, and TRBD2 aligns with 9 junction nucleotides. The clonotype was recovered from a man aged 25 to 40 in good health and CMV-seropositive. For the CDR3, the sequence is CASSQWTSATGELFF. Read as DNA, the sequence is TGTGCCAGCAGCCAATGGACTAGCGCCACCGGGGAGCTGTTTTTT.